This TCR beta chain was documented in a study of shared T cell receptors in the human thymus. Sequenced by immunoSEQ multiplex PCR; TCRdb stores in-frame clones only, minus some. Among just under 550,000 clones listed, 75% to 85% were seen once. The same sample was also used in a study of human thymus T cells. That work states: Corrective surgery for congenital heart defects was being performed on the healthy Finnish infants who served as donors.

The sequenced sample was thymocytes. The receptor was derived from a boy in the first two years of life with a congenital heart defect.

CDR3 protein: CASSQEGSLGEKLFF. DNA of the CDR3: TGCGCCAGCAGCCAAGAAGGGAGTCTTGGGGAAAAACTGTTTTTT. The chain recombines TRBV4-1 with TRBJ1-4; no firm D call. Trimming removed 0 bases from V and 8 bases from J, with 13 bases in between. Germline V gene lookup returns CDR1 MGHRA and CDR2 YSYEKL. There are 15 residues in the CDR3.